This T cell receptor (beta chain) was retrieved from a study of shared clonotypes between healthy human individuals. The data were produced by immunoSEQ multiplex PCR, yet TCRdb's version contains in-frame clones alone and is incomplete. The table includes around 690,000 clones, less than 95% detected once. The germline CDR1 and CDR2 sequences are GTSNPN and SVGIG (reference sequence). This CDR3 spans 14 amino acids. Deletions cut 5 bases from V and 9 bases from J, with 17 bases between. This chain uses TRBV30 with TRBJ1-6; D perhaps matches TRBD1 (5 bases). The TCR was taken from a man aged 18 to 30 in good health. Some clones in this sample may be carry-over from other donors' samples. The sequencing sample was made of memory CD8+ T cells from PBMCs. Subset reported: CD45RO+ cells pooled with CCR7-negative TemRA cells. The CDR3 sequence is CAWALGGKASPLHF. DNA of the CDR3: TGTGCCTGGGCCCTCGGGGGTAAGGCTTCACCCCTCCACTTT.